This T cell receptor beta chain was obtained from a study of CD8 T cells in Susac syndrome. Broader study findings: Peak Susac CD8+ clonal expansion was seen in TEMRA cells and active patients.

Concerning this clonotype: Its antigen remains unidentified.

The V gene lost 2 bases and the J gene lost 3 bases, with 12 bases spanning the gap. Germline V lookup: CDR1 SGDLS, CDR2 YYNGEE. This CDR3 is 15 amino acids long. RNA was extracted with the RNeasy kit, and a quantity of about 0.45 to 1 ug was reverse transcribed using random hexamers. Each CDR3 protein is one row after TCRdb ran MiXCR on the immunoSEQ multiplex PCR reads. Seen here are tens of thousands of distinct CDR3 sequences, 95% to 97% observed once, and the top ten hold roughly 0.4%. The chain joins TRBV9 to TRBJ1-5, with D perhaps matching TRBD1 (6 bases). This clonotype was sampled from a human donor with Susac syndrome. Sequenced input: CD8+ T cells from PBMCs. CDR3 sequence (DNA): TGTGCCAGCAGCGTTGCGGGGGGCCCCAATCAGCCCCAGCATTTT. This gives the protein CASSVAGGPNQPQHF.